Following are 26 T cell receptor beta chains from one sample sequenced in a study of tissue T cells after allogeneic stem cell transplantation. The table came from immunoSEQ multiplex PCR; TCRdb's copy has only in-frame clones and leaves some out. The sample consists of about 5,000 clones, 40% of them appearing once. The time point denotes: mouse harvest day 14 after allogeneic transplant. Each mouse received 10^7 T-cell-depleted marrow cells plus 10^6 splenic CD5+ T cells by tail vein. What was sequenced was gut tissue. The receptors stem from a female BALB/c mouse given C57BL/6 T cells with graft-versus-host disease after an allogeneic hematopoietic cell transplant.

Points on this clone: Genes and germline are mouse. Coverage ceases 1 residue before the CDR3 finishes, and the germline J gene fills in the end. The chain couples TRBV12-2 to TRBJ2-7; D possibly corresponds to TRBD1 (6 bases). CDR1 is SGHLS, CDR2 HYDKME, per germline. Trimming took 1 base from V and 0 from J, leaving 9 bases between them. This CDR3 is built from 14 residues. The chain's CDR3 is CASSLGHLSYEQYF. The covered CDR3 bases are TGTGCCAGCTCTCTGGGACACCTCTCCTATGAACAGTAC.

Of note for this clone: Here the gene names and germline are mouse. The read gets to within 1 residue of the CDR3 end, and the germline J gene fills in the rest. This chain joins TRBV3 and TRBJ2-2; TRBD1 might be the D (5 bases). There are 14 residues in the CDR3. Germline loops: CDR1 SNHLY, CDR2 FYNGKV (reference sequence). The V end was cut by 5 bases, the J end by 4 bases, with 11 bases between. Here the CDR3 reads CASSPPRATGQLYF. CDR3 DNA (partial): TGTGCCAGCAGCCCCCCCAGGGCCACCGGGCAGCTCTAC.

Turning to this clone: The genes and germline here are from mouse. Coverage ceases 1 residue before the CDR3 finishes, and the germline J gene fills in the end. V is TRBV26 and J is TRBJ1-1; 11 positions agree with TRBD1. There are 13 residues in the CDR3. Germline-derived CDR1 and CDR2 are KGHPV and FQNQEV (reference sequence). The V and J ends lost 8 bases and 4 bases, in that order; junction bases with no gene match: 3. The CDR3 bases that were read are TGTGCCAGCCCGGACAGGGGGCGCACAGAAGTCTTC. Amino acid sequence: CASPDRGRTEVF. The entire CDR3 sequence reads CASPDRGRTEVFF.

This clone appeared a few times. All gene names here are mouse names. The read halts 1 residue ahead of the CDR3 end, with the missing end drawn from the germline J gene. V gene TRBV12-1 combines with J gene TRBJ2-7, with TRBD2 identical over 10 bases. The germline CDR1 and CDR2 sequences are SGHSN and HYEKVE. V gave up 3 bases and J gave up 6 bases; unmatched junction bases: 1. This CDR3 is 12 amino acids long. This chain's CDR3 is CASSGTGVEQYF. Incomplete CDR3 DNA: TGTGCCAGCTCTGGGACTGGGGTTGAACAGTAC. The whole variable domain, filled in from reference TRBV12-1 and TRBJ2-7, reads DSGVVQSPRHIIKEKGGRSVLTCIPISGHSNVVWYQQTLGKELKFLIQHYEKVERDKGFLPSRFSVQQFDDYHSEMNMSALELEDSAMYFCASSGTGVEQYFGPGTRLTVL.

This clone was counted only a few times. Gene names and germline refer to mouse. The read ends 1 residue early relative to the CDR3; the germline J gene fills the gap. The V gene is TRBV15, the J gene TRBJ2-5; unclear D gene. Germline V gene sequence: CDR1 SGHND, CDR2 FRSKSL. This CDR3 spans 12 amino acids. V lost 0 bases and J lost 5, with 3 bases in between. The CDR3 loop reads CASSLAGDTQYF. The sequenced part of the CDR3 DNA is TGTGCCAGCAGTTTAGCGGGAGACACCCAGTAC.

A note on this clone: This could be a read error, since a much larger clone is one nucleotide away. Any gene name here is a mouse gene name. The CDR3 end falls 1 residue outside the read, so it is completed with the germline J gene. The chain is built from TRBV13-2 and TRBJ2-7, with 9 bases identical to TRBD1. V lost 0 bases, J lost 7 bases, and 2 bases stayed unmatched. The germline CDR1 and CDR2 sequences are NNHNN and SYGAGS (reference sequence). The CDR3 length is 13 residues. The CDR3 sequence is CASGDDRGREQYF. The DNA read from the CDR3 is TGTGCCAGCGGTGATGACAGGGGGCGAGAACAGTAC.

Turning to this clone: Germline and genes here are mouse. This chain's CDR3 is CASSLQGGKNTLYF. The covered CDR3 bases are TGTGCCAGCAGTCTGCAGGGGGGGAAAAACACCTTGTAC. The chain has TRBV26 and TRBJ2-4; D assignment may be TRBD1 or TRBD2 (7 bases each). The CDR3 end falls 1 residue outside the read, so it is completed with the germline J gene. Trimming took 2 bases from V and 4 from J, leaving 10 bases between them. This CDR3 region has 14 residues. Germline-derived CDR1 and CDR2 are KGHPV and FQNQEV (reference sequence).

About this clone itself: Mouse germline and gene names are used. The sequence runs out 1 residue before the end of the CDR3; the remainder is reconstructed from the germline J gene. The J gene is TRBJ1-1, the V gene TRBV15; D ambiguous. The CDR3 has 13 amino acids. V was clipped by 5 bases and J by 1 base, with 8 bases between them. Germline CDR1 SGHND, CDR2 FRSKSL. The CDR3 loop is CASSRHGNTEVFF. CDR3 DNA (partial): TGTGCCAGCAGTCGGCACGGAAACACAGAAGTCTTC.

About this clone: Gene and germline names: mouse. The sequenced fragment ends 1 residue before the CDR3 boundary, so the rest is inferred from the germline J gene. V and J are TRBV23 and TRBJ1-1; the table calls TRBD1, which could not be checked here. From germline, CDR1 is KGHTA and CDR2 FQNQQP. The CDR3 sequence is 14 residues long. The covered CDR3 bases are TGCTCCAGCAGTCAAGGGACAGCAAACACAGAAGTCTTC. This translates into CSSSQGTANTEVF. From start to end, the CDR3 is CSSSQGTANTEVFF.

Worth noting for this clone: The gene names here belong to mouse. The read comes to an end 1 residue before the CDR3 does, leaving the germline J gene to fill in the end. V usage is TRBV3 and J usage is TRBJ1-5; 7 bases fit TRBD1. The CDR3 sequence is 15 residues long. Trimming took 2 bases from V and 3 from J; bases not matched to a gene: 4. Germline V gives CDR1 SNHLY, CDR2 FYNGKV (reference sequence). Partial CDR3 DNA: TGTGCCAGCAGCTTAAGGGGGCCGGGCAACCAGGCTCCGCTT. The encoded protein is CASSLRGPGNQAPL. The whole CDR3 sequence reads CASSLRGPGNQAPLF.

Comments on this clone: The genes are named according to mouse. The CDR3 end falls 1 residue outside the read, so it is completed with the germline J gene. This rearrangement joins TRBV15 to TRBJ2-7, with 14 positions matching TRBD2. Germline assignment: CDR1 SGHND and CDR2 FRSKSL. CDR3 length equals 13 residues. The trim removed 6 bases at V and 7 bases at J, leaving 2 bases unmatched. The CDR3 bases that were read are TGTGCCAGCAGGGGACTGGGGGGGCGAGAACAGTAC. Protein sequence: CASRGLGGREQY. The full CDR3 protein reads CASRGLGGREQYF.

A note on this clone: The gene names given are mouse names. CDR3 sequence: CASSLNGREQYF. Partial CDR3 DNA: TGTGCCAGCAGTCTGAACGGGAGAGAACAGTAC. The V gene is TRBV24, the J gene TRBJ2-7; D unclear. The read terminates 1 residue before the CDR3 end, so the remaining end is supplied by the germline J gene. This CDR3 has 12 residues. The V and J ends lost 2 bases and 7 bases respectively, with 9 bases between them. CDR1 and CDR2 from the germline V gene are KGHTA and FRNEEI.

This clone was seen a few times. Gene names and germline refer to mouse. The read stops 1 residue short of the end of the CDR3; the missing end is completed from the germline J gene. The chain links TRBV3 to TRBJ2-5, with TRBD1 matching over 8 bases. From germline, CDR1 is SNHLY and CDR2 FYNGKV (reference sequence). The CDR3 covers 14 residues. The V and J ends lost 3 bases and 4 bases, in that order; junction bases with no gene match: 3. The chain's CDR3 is CASSLAQGEDTQYF. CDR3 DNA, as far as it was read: TGTGCCAGCAGCTTGGCACAGGGGGAAGACACCCAGTAC.

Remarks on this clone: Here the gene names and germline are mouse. The chain's CDR3 is CASSLGANTEVFF. Incomplete CDR3 DNA: TGTGCCAGCAGTCTTGGGGCAAACACAGAAGTCTTC. The chain combines TRBV26 with TRBJ1-1; D is uncertain. The read is 1 residue too short to cover the CDR3 end, so that end is filled in from the germline J gene. Germline lookup yields CDR1 KGHPV and CDR2 FQNQEV (reference sequence). The CDR3 loop spans 13 amino acids. With 3 bases removed from V and 0 bases from J, the gap between germline ends came to 5 bases.

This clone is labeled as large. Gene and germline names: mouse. CDR3 bases read: TGTGCCAGCAGTCTGTGGGGTAACAACCAGGCTCCGCTT. Encoded protein: CASSLWGNNQAPL. The whole CDR3 sequence reads CASSLWGNNQAPLF. The J gene is TRBJ1-5, the V gene TRBV26; no clear D gene. The read gets to within 1 residue of the CDR3 end, and the germline J gene fills in the rest. In germline, CDR1 is KGHPV, CDR2 FQNQEV (reference sequence). This CDR3 contains 14 residues. Trimming took off 1 base at V and 0 bases at J, with 4 bases between the two ends.

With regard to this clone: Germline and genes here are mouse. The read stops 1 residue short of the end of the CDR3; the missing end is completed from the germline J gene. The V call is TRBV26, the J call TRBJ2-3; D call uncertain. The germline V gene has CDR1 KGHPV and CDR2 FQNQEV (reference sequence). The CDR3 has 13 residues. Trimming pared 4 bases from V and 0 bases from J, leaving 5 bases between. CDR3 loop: CASSPYSAETLYF. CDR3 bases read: TGTGCCAGCAGTCCCTATAGTGCAGAAACGCTGTAT.

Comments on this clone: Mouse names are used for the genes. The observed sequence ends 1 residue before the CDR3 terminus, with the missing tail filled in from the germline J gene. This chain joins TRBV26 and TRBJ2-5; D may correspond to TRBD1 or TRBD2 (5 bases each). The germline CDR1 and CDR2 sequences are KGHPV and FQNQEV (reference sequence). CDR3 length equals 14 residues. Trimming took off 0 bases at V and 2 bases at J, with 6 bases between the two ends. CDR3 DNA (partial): TGTGCCAGCAGTCTGTCGGGGACCCAAGACACCCAGTAC. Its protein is CASSLSGTQDTQY. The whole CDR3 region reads CASSLSGTQDTQYF.

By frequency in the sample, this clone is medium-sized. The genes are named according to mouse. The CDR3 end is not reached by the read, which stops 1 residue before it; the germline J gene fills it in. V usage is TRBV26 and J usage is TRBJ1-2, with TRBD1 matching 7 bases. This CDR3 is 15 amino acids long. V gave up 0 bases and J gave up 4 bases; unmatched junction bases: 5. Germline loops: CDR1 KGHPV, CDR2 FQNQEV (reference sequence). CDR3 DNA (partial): TGTGCCAGCAGTCTGTCGACAGGGAGAGGCTCCGACTACACC. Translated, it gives CASSLSTGRGSDYT. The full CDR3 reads CASSLSTGRGSDYTF.

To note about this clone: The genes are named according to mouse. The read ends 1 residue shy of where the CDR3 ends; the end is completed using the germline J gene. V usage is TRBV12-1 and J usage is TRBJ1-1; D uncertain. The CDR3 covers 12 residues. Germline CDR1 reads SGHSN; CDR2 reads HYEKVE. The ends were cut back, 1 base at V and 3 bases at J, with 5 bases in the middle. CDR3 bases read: TGTGCCAGCTCTCTACAGTACACAGAAGTCTTC. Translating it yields CASSLQYTEVF. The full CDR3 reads CASSLQYTEVFF.

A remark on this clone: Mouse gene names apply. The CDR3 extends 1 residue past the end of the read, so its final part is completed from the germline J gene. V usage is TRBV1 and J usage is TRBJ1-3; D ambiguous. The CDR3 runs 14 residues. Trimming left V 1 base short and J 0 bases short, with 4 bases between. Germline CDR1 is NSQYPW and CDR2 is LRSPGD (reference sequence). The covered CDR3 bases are TGCACCTGCAGTGCAGGAGGTTCTGGAAATACGCTCTAT. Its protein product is CTCSAGGSGNTLY. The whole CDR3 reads CTCSAGGSGNTLYF. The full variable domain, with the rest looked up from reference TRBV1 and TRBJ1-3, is VTLLEQNPRWRLVPRGQAVNLRCILKNSQYPWMSWYQQDLQKQLQWLFTLRSPGDKEVKSLPGADYLATRVTDTELRLQVANMSQGRTLYCTCSAGGSGNTLYFGEGSRLIVV.

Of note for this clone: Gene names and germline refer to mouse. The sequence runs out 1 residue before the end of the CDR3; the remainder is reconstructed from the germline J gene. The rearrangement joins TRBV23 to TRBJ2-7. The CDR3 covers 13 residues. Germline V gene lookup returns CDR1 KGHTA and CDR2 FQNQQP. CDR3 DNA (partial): TGCTCCAGCAGTCAGGGGAGCTCCTATGAACAGTAC. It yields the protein CSSSQGSSYEQY. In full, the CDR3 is CSSSQGSSYEQYF.

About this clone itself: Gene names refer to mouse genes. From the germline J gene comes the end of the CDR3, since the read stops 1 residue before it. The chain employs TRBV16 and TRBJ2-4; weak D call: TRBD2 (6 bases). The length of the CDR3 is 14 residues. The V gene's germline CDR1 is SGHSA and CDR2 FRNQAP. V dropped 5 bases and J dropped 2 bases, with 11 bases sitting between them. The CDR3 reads CASSPVGVQNTLYF. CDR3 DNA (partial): TGTGCAAGCAGCCCAGTGGGGGTTCAAAACACCTTGTAC. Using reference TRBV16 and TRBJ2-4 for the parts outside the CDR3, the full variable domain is NAGVIQTPRHKVTGKGQEATLWCEPISGHSAVFWYRQTIVQGLEFLTYFRNQAPIDDSGMPKERFSAQMPNQSHSTLKIQSTQPQDSAVYLCASSPVGVQNTLYFGAGTRLSVL.

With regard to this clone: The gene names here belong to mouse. The sequenced part of the CDR3 DNA is TGTGCTAGCAGCAGGGACAGGGTCGGGCAGCTCTAC. As protein: CASSRDRVGQLY. The full CDR3 is CASSRDRVGQLYF. The chain is built from TRBV29 and TRBJ2-2; 9 nucleotides agree with TRBD1. The CDR3 end is not reached by the read, which stops 1 residue before it; the germline J gene fills it in. The length of the CDR3 is 13 residues. Germline trimming cut 6 bases from V and 7 bases from J; bases unmatched to any gene: 3. Germline V gene lookup returns CDR1 MSHET and CDR2 SYDVDS.

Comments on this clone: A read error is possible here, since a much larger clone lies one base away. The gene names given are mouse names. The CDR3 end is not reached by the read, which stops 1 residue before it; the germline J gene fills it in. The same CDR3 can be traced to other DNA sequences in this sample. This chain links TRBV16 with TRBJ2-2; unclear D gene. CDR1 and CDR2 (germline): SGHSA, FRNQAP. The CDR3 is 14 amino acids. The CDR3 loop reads CASSLDAPTGQLYF. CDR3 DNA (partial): TGTGCAAGCAGCTTAGATGCTCCCACCGGACAGCTCTAC.

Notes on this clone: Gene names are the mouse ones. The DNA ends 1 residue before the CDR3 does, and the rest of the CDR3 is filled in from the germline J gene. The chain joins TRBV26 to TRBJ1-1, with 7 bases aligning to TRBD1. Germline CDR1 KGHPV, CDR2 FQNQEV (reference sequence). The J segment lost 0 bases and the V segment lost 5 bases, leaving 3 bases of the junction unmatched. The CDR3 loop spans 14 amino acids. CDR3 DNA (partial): TGTGCCAGCAGTATGACAGGGTCAAACACAGAAGTCTTC. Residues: CASSMTGSNTEVF. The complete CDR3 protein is CASSMTGSNTEVFF.

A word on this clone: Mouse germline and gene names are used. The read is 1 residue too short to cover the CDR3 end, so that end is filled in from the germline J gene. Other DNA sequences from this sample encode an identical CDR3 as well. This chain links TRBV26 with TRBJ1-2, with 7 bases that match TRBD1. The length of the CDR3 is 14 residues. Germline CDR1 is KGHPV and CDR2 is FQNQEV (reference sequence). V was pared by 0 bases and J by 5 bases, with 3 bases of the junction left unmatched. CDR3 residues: CASSLSQGGSDYTF. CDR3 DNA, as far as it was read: TGTGCCAGCAGTCTGTCGCAGGGGGGGTCCGACTACACC. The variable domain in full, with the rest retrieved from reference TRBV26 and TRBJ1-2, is NSKVIQTPRYLVKGQGQKAKMRCIPEKGHPVVFWYQQNKNNEFKFLINFQNQEVLQQIDMTEKRFSAECPSNSPCSLEIQSSEAGDSALYLCASSLSQGGSDYTFGSGTRLLVI.